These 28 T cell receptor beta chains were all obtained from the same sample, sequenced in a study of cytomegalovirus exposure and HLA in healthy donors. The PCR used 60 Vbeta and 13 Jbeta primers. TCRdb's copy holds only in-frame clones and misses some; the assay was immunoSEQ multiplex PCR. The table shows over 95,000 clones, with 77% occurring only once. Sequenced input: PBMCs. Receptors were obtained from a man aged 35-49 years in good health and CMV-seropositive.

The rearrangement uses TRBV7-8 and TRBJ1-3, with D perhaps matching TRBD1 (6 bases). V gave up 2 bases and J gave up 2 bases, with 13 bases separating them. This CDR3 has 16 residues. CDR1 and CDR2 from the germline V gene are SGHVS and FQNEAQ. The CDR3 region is CASSLLAGTTGNTIYF. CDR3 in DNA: TGTGCCAGCAGCTTATTAGCCGGGACAACTGGAAACACCATATATTTT.

The DNA for the CDR3 is TGCGCCAGCAGCTTGGGAGTGCTGCTAGATACGCAGTATTTT. Encoded protein: CASSLGVLLDTQYF. The chain is built from TRBV5-1 and TRBJ2-3; no firm D call. This CDR3 spans 14 amino acids. Deletions cut 0 bases from V and 5 bases from J, with 10 bases between. The germline V gene encodes CDR1 SGHRS and CDR2 YFSETQ. The full variable domain, with the rest looked up from reference TRBV5-1 and TRBJ2-3, is KAGVTQTPRYLIKTRGQQVTLSCSPISGHRSVSWYQQTPGQGLQFLFEYFSETQRNKGNFPGRFSGRQFSNSRSEMNVSTLELGDSALYLCASSLGVLLDTQYFGPGTRLTVL.

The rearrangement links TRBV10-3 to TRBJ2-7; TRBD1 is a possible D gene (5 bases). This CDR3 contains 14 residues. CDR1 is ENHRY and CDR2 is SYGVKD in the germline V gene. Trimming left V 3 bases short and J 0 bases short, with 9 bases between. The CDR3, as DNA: TGTGCCATCAGTGATGGACATCTCTCCTACGAGCAGTACTTC. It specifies CAISDGHLSYEQYF.

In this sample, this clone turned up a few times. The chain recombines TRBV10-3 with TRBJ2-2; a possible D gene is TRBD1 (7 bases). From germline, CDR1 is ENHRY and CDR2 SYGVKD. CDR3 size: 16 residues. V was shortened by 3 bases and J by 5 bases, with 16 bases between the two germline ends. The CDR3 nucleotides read TGTGCCATCAGTGATACATTACAGGGGAGGACCGGGGAGCTGTTTTTT. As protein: CAISDTLQGRTGELFF.

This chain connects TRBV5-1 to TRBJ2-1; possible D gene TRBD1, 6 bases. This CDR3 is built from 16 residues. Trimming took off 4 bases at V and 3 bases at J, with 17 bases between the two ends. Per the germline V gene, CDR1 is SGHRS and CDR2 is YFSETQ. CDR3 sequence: CASSGGQRTGYNEQFF. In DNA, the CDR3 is TGCGCCAGCAGCGGAGGACAGCGAACCGGCTACAATGAGCAGTTCTTC.

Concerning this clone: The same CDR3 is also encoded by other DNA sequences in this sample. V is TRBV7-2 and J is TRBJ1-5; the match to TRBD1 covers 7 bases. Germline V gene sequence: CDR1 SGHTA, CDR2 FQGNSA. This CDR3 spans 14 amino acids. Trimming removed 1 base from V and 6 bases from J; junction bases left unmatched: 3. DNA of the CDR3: TGTGCCAGCAGCTTAGGACAGGGCGGTCAGCCCCAGCATTTT. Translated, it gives CASSLGQGGQPQHF.

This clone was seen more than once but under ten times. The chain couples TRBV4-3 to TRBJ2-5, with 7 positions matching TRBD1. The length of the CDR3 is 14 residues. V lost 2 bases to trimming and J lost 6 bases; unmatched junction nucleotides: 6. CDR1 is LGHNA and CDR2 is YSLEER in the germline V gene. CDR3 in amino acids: CASSQNRGSQTQYF. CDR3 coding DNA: TGCGCCAGCAGCCAAAACAGGGGTAGTCAGACCCAGTACTTC.

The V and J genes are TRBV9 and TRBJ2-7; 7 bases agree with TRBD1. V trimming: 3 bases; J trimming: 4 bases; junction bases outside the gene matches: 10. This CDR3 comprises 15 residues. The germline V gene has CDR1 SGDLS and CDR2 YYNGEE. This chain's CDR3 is CASSAGPGQQYEQYF. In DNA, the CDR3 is TGTGCCAGCAGCGCCGGCCCGGGACAGCAATACGAGCAGTACTTC.

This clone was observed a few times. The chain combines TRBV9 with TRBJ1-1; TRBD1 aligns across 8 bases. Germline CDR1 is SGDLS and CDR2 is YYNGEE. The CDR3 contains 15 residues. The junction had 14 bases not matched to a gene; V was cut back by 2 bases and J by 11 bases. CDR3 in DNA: TGTGCCAGCAGCGTCACAGGGGGACGTGATAGTAAGGCTTTCTTT. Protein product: CASSVTGGRDSKAFF.

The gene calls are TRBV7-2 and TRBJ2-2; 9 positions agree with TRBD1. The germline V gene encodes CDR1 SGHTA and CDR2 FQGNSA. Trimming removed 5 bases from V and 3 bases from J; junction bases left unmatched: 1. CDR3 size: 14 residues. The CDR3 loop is CASSRDRDTGELFF. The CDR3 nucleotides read TGTGCCAGCAGCCGGGACAGGGACACCGGGGAGCTGTTTTTT.

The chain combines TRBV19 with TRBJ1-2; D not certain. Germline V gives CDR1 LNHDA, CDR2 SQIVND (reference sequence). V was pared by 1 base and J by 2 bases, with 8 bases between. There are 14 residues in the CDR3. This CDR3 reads CASSIVYRNYGYTF. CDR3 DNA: TGTGCCAGTAGTATAGTGTACAGAAACTATGGCTACACCTTC.

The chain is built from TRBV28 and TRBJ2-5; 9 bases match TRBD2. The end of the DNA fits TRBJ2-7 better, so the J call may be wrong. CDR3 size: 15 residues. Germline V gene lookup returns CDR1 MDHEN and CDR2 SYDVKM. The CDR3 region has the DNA TGTGCCATCTGGGGGCCTAGCGGGGCCTCCTACGAGCAGTACTTC. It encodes CAIWGPSGASYEQYF.

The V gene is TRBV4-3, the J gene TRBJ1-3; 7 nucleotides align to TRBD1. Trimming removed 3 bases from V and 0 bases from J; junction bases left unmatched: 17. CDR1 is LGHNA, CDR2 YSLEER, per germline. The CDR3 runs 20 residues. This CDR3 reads CASSQDYHGTGASSGNTIYF. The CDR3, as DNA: TGCGCCAGCAGCCAGGACTACCATGGTACAGGGGCTAGCTCTGGAAACACCATATATTTT.

The CDR3 nucleotides are TGTGCCAGCAGTTACTCGTCGTCACCCCTCCACTTT. Residues: CASSYSSSPLHF. V and J are TRBV6-5 and TRBJ1-6; D call uncertain. The CDR3 runs 12 residues. The germline CDR1 and CDR2 sequences are MNHEY and SVGAGI. V lost 0 bases and J lost 10, with 4 bases in between.

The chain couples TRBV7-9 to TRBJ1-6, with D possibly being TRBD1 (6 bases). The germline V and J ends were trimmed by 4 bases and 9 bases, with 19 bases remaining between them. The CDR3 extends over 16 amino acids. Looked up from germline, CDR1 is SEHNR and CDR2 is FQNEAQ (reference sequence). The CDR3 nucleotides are TGTGCCAGCAGCTCCATCGCGGCAGGGGTTTTTTCACCCCTCCACTTT. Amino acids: CASSSIAAGVFSPLHF.

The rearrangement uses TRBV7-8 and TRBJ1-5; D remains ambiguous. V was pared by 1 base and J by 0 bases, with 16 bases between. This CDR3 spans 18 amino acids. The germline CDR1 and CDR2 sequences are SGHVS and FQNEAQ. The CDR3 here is CASSLEIVGGYSNQPQHF. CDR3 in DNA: TGTGCCAGCAGCTTAGAGATTGTCGGCGGCTATAGCAATCAGCCCCAGCATTTT.

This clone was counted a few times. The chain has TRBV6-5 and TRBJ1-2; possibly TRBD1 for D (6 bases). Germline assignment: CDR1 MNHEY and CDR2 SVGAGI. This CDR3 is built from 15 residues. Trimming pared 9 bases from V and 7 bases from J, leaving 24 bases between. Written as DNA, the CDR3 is TGTGCCAGTTTGGGTCACGAACAGGGTGTGGGTGGCTACACCTTC. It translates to CASLGHEQGVGGYTF.

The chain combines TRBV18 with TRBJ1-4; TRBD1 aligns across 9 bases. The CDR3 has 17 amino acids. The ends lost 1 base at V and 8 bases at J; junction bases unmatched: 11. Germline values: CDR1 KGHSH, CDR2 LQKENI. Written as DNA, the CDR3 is TGTGCCAGCTCACCACAGGAATACAGGGGGCTACAAGAAAAACTGTTTTTT. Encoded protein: CASSPQEYRGLQEKLFF.

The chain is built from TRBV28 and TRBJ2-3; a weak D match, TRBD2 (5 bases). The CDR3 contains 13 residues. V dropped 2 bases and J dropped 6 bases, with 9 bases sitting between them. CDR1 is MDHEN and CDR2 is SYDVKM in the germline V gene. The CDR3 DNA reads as TGTGCCAGCAGTTTACGGGAACGGGATACGCAGTATTTT. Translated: CASSLRERDTQYF.

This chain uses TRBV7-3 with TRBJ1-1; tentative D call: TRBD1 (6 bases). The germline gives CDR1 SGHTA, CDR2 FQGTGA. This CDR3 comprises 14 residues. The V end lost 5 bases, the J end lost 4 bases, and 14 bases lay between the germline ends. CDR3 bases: TGTGCCAGCAGCCCGGCGGGGGGCGGCACTGAAGCTTTCTTT. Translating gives CASSPAGGGTEAFF.

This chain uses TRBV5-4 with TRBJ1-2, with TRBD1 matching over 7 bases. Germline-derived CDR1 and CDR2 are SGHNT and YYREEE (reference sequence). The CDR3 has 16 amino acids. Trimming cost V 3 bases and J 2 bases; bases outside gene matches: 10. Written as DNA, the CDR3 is TGTGCCAGCAGCTCGGGGACAGTGAAGAAAAACTATGGCTACACCTTC. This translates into CASSSGTVKKNYGYTF. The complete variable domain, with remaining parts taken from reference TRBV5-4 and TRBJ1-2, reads ETGVTQSPTHLIKTRGQQVTLRCSSQSGHNTVSWYQQALGQGPQFIFQYYREEENGRGNFPPRFSGLQFPNYSSELNVNALELDDSALYLCASSSGTVKKNYGYTFGSGTRLTVV.

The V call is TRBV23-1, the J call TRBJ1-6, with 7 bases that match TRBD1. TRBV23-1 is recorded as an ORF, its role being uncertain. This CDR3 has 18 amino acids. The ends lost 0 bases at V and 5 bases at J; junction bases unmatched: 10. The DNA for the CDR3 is TGCGCCAGCAGTCAATCCTCCACCGGGACAGCGAATAATTCACCCCTCCACTTT. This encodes CASSQSSTGTANNSPLHF.

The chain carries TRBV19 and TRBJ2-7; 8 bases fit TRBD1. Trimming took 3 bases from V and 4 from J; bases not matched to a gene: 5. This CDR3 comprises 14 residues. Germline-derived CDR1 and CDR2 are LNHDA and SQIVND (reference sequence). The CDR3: CASSMDDRGYEQYF. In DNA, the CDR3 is TGTGCCAGTAGTATGGATGACAGGGGTTACGAGCAGTACTTC. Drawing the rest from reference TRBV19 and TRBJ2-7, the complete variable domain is DGGITQSPKYLFRKEGQNVTLSCEQNLNHDAMYWYRQDPGQGLRLIYYSQIVNDFQKGDIAEGYSVSREKKESFPLTVTSAQKNPTAFYLCASSMDDRGYEQYFGPGTRLTVT.

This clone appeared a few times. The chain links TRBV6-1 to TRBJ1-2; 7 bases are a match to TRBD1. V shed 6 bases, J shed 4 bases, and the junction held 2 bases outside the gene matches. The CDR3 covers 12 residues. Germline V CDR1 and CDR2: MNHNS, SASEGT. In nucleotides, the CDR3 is TGTGCCAGCAGCCGGGACAGCTATGGCTACACCTTC. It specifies CASSRDSYGYTF.

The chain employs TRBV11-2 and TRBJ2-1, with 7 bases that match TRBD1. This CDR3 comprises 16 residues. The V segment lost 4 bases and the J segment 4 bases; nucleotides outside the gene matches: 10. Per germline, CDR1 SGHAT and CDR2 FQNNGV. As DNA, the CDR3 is TGTGCCAGCAGCTCTCGACAGGGAAGGGGTTACAATGAGCAGTTCTTC. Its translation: CASSSRQGRGYNEQFF.

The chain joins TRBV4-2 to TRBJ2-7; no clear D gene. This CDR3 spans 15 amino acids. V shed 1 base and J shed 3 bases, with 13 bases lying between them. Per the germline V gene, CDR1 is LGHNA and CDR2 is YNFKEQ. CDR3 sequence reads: CASSQGSELLYEQYF. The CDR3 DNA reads TGTGCCAGCAGCCAAGGGTCCGAACTCCTCTACGAGCAGTACTTC.

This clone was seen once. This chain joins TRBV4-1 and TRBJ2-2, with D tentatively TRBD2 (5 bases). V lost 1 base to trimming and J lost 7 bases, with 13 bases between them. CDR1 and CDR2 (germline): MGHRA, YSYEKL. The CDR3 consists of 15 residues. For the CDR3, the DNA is TGCGCCAGCAGCCAAGCCCTACCGGGAATCGGGGAGCTGTTTTTT. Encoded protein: CASSQALPGIGELFF.

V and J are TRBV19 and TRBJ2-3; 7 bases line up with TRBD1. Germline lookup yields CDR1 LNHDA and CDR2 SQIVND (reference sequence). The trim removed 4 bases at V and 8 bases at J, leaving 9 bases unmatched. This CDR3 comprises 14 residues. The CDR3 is CASSTDRAVGTQYF. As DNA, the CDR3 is TGTGCCAGTAGTACCGACAGGGCGGTAGGTACGCAGTATTTT.